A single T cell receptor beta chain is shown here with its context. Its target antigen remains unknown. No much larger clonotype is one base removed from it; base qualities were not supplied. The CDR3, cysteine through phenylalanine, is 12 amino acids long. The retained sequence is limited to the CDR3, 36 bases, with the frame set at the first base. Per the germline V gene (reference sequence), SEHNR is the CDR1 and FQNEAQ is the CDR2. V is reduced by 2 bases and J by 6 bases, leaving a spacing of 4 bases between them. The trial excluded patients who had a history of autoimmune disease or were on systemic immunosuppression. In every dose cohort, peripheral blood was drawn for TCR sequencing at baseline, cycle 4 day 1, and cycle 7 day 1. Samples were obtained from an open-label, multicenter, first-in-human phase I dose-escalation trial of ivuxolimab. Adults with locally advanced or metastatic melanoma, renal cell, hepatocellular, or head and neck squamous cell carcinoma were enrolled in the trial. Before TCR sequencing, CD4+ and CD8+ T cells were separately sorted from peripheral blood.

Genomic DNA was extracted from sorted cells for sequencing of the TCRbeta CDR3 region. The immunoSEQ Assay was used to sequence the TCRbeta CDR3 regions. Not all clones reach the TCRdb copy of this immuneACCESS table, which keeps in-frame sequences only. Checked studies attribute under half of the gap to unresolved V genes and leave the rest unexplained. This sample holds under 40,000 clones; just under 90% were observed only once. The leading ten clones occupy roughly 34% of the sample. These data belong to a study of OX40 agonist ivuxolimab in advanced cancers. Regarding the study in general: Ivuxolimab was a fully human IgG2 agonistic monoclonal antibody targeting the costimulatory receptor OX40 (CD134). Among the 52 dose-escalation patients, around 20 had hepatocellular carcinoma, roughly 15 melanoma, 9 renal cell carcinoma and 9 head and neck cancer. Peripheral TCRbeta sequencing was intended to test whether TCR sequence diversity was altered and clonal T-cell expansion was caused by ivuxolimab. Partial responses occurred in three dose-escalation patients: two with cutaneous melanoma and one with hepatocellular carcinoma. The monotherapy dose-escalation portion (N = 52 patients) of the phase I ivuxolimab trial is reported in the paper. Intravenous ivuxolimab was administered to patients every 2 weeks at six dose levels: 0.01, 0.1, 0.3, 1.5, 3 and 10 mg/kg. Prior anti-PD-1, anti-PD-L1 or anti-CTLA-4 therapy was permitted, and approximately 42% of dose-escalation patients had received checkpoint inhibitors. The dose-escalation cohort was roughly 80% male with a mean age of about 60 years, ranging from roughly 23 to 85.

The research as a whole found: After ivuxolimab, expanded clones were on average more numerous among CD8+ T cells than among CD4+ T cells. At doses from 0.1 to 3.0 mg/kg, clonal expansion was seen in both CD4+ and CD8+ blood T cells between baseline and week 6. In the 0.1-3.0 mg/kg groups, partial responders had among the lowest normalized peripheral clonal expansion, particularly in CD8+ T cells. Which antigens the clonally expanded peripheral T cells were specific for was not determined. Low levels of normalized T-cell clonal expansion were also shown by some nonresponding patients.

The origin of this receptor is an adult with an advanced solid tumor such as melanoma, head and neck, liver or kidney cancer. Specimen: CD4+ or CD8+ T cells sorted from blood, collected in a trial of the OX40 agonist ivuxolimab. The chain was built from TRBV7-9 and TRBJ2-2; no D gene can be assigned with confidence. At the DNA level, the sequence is TGTGCCAGCAGCTTAATCCCCGGGGAGCTGTTTTTT. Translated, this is CASSLIPGELFF.